This T cell receptor beta chain was found in a study of blood T cell repertoires in COVID-19. Study information: Samples came from the United States, Italy and Spain, spanning acute and convalescent COVID-19. From T cells, B-cell-depleted T cells, or PBMCs came the material, which was cDNA or gDNA.

The V and J ends lost 0 bases and 8 bases, in that order; junction bases with no gene match: 7. Germline V lookup: CDR1 MGHDK, CDR2 SYGVNS. The CDR3 is 15 residues long. Source study methods: Scientists estimated how many nucleated cells there were by amplifying reference gene primers. The assay was immunoSEQ multiplex PCR, and TCRdb's table has in-frame clones only and misses some. V and J calls and clone size are copied from that table; D and trimming were computed from the DNA. The data hold fewer than 70,000 clones, with about 88% observed a single time. The TCR comes from a woman in her 70s with active COVID-19. The specimen was peripheral blood. This rearrangement joins TRBV25-1 to TRBJ2-1; 7 positions match TRBD2. The CDR3 DNA reads as TGTGCCAGCAGTGAATATGGAGGTGGGAGGGATGAGCAGTTCTTC. Amino acids: CASSEYGGGRDEQFF.